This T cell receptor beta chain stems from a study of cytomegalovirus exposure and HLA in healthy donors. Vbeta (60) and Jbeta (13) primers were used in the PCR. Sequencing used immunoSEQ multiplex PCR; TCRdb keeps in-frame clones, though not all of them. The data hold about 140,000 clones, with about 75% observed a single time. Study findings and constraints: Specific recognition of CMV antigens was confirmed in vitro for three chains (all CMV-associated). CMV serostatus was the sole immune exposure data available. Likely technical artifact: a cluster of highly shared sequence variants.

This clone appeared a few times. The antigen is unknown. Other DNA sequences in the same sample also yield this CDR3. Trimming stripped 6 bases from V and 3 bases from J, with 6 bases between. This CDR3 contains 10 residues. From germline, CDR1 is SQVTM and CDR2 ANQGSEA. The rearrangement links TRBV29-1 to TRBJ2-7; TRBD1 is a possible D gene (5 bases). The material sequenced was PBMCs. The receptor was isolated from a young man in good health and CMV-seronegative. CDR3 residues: CSVRDYEQYF. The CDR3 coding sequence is TGCAGCGTCAGGGACTACGAGCAGTACTTC.